A selection of T cell receptor beta chains follows, all from one sample in a study of early T cells in non-severe SARS-CoV-2 infection. MiXCR, applied by TCRdb to the 5' RACE reads, yields one record per CDR3 protein. The sample lists fewer than 35,000 distinct CDR3 sequences, 5.7% occurring once. Material for sequencing was whole blood. The receptors come from an adult who was a healthcare worker with PCR-confirmed SARS-CoV-2 infection or an uninfected control (not recorded which). Each CDR3 is given with its conserved first and last residue. The D gene is left open where the match is weak. A clone size is listed for some rows: how often the clone was seen (once, few, many), or a class if it is expanded.

v_call	d_call	j_call	clone_size	cdr3_nt	cdr3_aa
TRBV20-1	TRBD1	TRBJ1-1	.	TGCAGTGCTAGAACAGGGGACACTGAAGCTTTCTTT	CSARTGDTEAFF
TRBV24-1	TRBD1	TRBJ2-5	many	TGTGCCGCGTCAGGGGGCGGACAAGAGACCCAGTACTTC	CAASGGGQETQYF
TRBV5-4	.	TRBJ2-7	many	TGTGCCAGCAGCTCCCGGGACGGCGCCTACGAGCAGTACTTC	CASSSRDGAYEQYF
TRBV9	TRBD2	TRBJ2-5	few	TGTGCCAGCAGCGTAGGCAGCGGGATAAAAGAGACCCAGTACTTC	CASSVGSGIKETQYF
TRBV5-1	TRBD1	TRBJ2-1	many	TGCGCCAGCAGCTCGTCCCGGGACAGGGATCGGAATGAGCAGTTCTTC	CASSSSRDRDRNEQFF
TRBV15	TRBD1	TRBJ2-5	many	TGTGCCACCAGCATTGGACAGGCAGATGAGACCCAGTACTTC	CATSIGQADETQYF
TRBV5-4	.	TRBJ2-4	many	TGTGCCAGCAGCTTGGAATCTAGCAGGACGGACATTCAGTACTTC	CASSLESSRTDIQYF
TRBV28	TRBD1	TRBJ2-7	many	TGTGCCAGCAGTTCCCGACAGGGTGGAAACTACGAGCAGTACTTC	CASSSRQGGNYEQYF
TRBV20-1	.	TRBJ2-3	many	TGCAGTGCTACGGTTGGGAGTACGCAGTATTTT	CSATVGSTQYF
TRBV12-3/TRBV12-4	.	TRBJ1-2	many	TGTGCCAGCAGTCCCCAACCCGGGGGAGTAGGTGGCTACACCTTC	CASSPQPGGVGGYTF
TRBV29-1	.	TRBJ2-5	.	TGCAGCGTTGAGTCCCAGGGTGTGACCCAGTACTTC	CSVESQGVTQYF
TRBV2	.	TRBJ2-7	few	TGTGCCAGCAGTCCCAACAGGGACACCTACGAGCAGTACTTC	CASSPNRDTYEQYF
TRBV28	.	TRBJ1-5	many	TGTGCCAGCAGTTTGCTACAGGGCAGCCAGCCCCAGCATTTT	CASSLLQGSQPQHF
TRBV20-1	.	TRBJ2-4	many	TGCAGTGCTAGAGTTGAGAGGTGGGCCAAAAACATTCAGTACTTC	CSARVERWAKNIQYF
TRBV12-3/TRBV12-4	.	TRBJ1-5	medium-sized	TGTGTCAGCTGTCGGGGTGGCAATCAGCCCCAGCATTTT	CVSCRGGNQPQHF
TRBV5-1	.	TRBJ2-7	many	TGCGCCAGCAGCGACTGGGACACCCACTACGAGCAGTACTTC	CASSDWDTHYEQYF
TRBV5-4	.	TRBJ2-2	few	TGTGCCAGCAGCTTGCCCGGAAATCGGATCACCGGGGAGCTGTTTTTT	CASSLPGNRITGELFF
TRBV5-5	.	TRBJ1-1	few	TGTGCCAGCAGCTTGTCCCGCCAGGGAAACACTGAAGCTTTCTTT	CASSLSRQGNTEAFF
TRBV7-3	.	TRBJ2-1	.	TGTGCCAGCAGCTTCGGCGAGGGCAATGAGCAGTTCTTC	CASSFGEGNEQFF
TRBV18	TRBD1	TRBJ2-2	.	TGTGCCAGCTCACGTCCGGGACAGGGGGACACCGGGGAGCTGTTTTTT	CASSRPGQGDTGELFF
TRBV20-1	TRBD2	TRBJ2-3	many	TGCAGTGCTAGAGATGGCAGGACTAGCGGGAGGTGGGCAGATACGCAGTATTTT	CSARDGRTSGRWADTQYF
TRBV20-1	TRBD2	TRBJ2-1	many	TGCAGTGCCGGGTCATTAGCGGGGAACGACAATGAGCAGTTCTTC	CSAGSLAGNDNEQFF
TRBV27	.	TRBJ1-1	many	TGTGCCAGCAGACAAATACAGGGGAACACTGAAGCTTTCTTT	CASRQIQGNTEAFF
TRBV20-1	TRBD2	TRBJ2-7	many	TGCAGTGCTAATAGCGGGAGGTCCCACTACGAGCAGTACTTC	CSANSGRSHYEQYF
TRBV20-1	TRBD1	TRBJ1-2	.	TGCAGTGCTTCACCGGGACAGGGCTACGATTATGGCAGCACCTTC	CSASPGQGYDYGSTF
TRBV9	TRBD1	TRBJ1-4	many	TGTGCCAGCAGCTCCTTAGGACAGGACGCGGATGAAAAACTGTTTTTT	CASSSLGQDADEKLFF
TRBV6-5	.	TRBJ1-5	medium-sized	TGTGCCAGCAGTTACTCTGGGGGAGGGCCCCAGCATTTT	CASSYSGGGPQHF
TRBV7-9	TRBD1	TRBJ2-1	many	TGTGCCAGCCGAGCAGGGGGAGCCTACAATGAGCAGTTCTTC	CASRAGGAYNEQFF
TRBV7-3	.	TRBJ2-1	many	TGTGCCAGCAGCTTAATCGATAGCGTTGGTGAGCAGTTCTTC	CASSLIDSVGEQFF
TRBV28	.	TRBJ2-1	few	TGTGCCAGCAGTACGGATCAAGGGACGGGCAATGAGCAGTTCTTC	CASSTDQGTGNEQFF
TRBV10-3	.	TRBJ1-1	few	TGTGCCATCAGTGGTAGGCAGCCGAACACTGAAGCTTTCTTT	CAISGRQPNTEAFF
TRBV7-9	.	TRBJ2-1	many	TGTGCCAGCAGCTTATCTCAGCACAATGAGCAGTTCTTC	CASSLSQHNEQFF
TRBV6-1	.	TRBJ2-7	.	TGTGCCGGCGACAGGGACTCTCCGGGGGGAGAGCAGTACTTC	CAGDRDSPGGEQYF
TRBV5-4	.	TRBJ1-1	.	TGTGCCAGCAGCTTAAAGGTTAGCACTGAAGCTTTCTTT	CASSLKVSTEAFF
TRBV7-8	.	TRBJ2-7	few	TGTGCCAGCAGCGCTCAGCTTGGATACGAGCAGTACTTC	CASSAQLGYEQYF
TRBV28	.	TRBJ1-6	many	TGTGCCAGCAGTCCTCGGGGATGGTCTTCACCCCTCCACTTT	CASSPRGWSSPLHF
TRBV12-3/TRBV12-4	TRBD1	TRBJ1-2	.	TGTGCCAGCAGTCCTAGACAGGGTTCCCGAGGTGTCTACACCTTC	CASSPRQGSRGVYTF
TRBV28	.	TRBJ2-2	.	TGTGCCAGCAGTTTAACAGACCCAACCGGGGAGCTGTTTTTT	CASSLTDPTGELFF
TRBV4-1	.	TRBJ2-1	many	TGCGCCAGCAGCCCCATGGACCTTGAGAAGCAGTTCTTC	CASSPMDLEKQFF
TRBV6-6	.	TRBJ1-6	many	TGTGCCAGCAGTTACTCGGAGTCTAAGCCTAATTCACCCCTCCACTTT	CASSYSESKPNSPLHF
TRBV7-8	.	TRBJ2-5	many	TGTGCCAGCACCCCCTTGGAGACCCAGTACTTC	CASTPLETQYF
TRBV3-1	.	TRBJ2-1	many	TGTGCCAGCAGCCCAATGGTAGCGGTTTACAATGAGCAGTTCTTC	CASSPMVAVYNEQFF
TRBV3-1	TRBD2	TRBJ2-5	many	TGTGCCAGCAGCCAAGGCTCAGCGTATAGCGGGAGTCCGCAGACCCAGTACTTC	CASSQGSAYSGSPQTQYF
TRBV6-5	.	TRBJ1-2	.	TGTGCCAGCAGTTACGGGATTCCCAGAGCCTCCTATGGCTACACCTTC	CASSYGIPRASYGYTF
TRBV2	.	TRBJ1-5	many	TGTGCCAGCAGTGAAGACCCGGACCTACCACCGAGTCAGCCCCAGCATTTT	CASSEDPDLPPSQPQHF
TRBV20-1	.	TRBJ2-7	many	TGCAGTGCTAGTATCCTCGACGAGCAGTACTTC	CSASILDEQYF
TRBV5-5	.	TRBJ2-2	many	TGTGCCAGCAGCTTGGTTGGTAGGGGATTGGAGCTGTTTTTT	CASSLVGRGLELFF
TRBV12-3/TRBV12-4	.	TRBJ2-7	many	TGTGCCAGCAGCACGGGAGGGGGCACCTACGAGCAGTACTTC	CASSTGGGTYEQYF
TRBV20-1	TRBD2	TRBJ2-3	.	TGCAGTGCTGTAGCGGGAGGGCTCACAGATACGCAGTATTTT	CSAVAGGLTDTQYF
TRBV7-9	.	TRBJ1-1	many	TGTGCCAGCAGCTTAGTTAGGTCAGAGCGACCACTTGTGAACACTGAAGCTTTCTTT	CASSLVRSERPLVNTEAFF
TRBV4-1	.	TRBJ1-2	few	TGCGCCAGCAGCCAAGATTTACGGGGGAACTATGGCTACACCTTC	CASSQDLRGNYGYTF
TRBV12-3/TRBV12-4	.	TRBJ2-7	many	TGTGCCAGCAGTACCTCCTACGAGCAGTACTTC	CASSTSYEQYF
TRBV20-1	.	TRBJ2-1	few	TGCAGTGCTAGAGAGCGCTCCTACAATGAGCAGTTCTTC	CSARERSYNEQFF
TRBV3-1	TRBD1	TRBJ1-6	.	TGTGCCAGCAGTCGGACCTTCGGACAGGGCTATAATTCACCCCTCCACTTT	CASSRTFGQGYNSPLHF
TRBV19	.	TRBJ1-4	medium-sized	TGTGCCAGTAGTATAATCCACCCCGAGGATGAAAAACTGTTTTTT	CASSIIHPEDEKLFF